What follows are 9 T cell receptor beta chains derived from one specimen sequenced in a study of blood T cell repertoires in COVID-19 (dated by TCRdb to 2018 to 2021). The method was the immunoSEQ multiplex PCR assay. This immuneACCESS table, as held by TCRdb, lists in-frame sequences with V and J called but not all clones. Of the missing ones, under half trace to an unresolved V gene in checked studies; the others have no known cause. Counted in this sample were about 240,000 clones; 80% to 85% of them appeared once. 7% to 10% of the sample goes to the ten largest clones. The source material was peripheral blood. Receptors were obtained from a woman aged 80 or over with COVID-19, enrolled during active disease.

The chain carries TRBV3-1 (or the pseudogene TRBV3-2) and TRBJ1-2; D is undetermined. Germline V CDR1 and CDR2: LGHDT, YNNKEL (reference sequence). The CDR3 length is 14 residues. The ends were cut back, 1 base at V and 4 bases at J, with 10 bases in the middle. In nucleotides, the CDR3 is TGTGCCAGCAGCCAAGGGAGGGCAGGCTATGGCTACACCTTC. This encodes CASSQGRAGYGYTF.

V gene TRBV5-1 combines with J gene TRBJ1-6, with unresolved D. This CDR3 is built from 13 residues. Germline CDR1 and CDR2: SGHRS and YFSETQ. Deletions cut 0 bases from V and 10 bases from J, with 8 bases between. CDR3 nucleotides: TGCGCCAGCAGCTTGGCCGGGAGGTCACCCCTCCACTTT. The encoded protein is CASSLAGRSPLHF.

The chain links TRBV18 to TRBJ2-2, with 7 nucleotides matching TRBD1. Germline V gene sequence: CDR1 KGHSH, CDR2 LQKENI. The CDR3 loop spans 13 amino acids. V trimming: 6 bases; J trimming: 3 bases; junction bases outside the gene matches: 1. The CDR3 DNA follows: TGTGCCAGCTCCGGACAGGACACCGGGGAGCTGTTTTTT. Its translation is CASSGQDTGELFF.

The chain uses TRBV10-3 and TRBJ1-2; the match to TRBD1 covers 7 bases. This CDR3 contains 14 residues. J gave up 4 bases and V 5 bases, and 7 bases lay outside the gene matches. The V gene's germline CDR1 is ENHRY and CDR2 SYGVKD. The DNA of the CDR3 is TGTGCCATCAGTTCTGACAGGGTTGGCTATGGCTACACCTTC. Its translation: CAISSDRVGYGYTF.

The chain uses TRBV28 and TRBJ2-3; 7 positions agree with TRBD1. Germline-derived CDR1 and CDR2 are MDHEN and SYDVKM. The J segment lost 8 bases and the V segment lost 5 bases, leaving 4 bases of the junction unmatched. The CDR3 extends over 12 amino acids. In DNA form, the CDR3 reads TGTGCCAGCAGTGCCCCAGGGGGTACGCAGTATTTT. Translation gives CASSAPGGTQYF.

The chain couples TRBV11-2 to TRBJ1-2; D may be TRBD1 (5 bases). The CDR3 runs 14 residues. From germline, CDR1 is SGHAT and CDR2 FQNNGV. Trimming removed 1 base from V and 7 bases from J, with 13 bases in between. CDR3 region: CASSLVGGSGGYTF. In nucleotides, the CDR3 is TGTGCCAGCAGCTTAGTGGGGGGGAGCGGTGGCTACACCTTC.

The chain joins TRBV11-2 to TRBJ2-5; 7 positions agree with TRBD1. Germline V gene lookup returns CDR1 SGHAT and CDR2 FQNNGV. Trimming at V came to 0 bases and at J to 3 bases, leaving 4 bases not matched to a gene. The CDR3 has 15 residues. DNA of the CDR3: TGTGCCAGCAGCTTAGATGGCACAGGGGAAGAGACCCAGTACTTC. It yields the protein CASSLDGTGEETQYF.

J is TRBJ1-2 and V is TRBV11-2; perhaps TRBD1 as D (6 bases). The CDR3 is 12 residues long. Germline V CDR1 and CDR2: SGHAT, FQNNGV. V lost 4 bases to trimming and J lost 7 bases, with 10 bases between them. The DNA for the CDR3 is TGTGCCAGCAGCTCCTCAGGGGTTGGCTACACCTTC. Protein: CASSSSGVGYTF.

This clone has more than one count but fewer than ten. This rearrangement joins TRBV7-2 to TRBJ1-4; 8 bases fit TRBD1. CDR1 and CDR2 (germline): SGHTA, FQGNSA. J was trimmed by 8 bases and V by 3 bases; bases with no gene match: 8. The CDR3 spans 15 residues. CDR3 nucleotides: TGTGCCAGCAGCTTTTCCACAGGGGGAGGAGAAAAACTGTTTTTT. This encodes CASSFSTGGGEKLFF.